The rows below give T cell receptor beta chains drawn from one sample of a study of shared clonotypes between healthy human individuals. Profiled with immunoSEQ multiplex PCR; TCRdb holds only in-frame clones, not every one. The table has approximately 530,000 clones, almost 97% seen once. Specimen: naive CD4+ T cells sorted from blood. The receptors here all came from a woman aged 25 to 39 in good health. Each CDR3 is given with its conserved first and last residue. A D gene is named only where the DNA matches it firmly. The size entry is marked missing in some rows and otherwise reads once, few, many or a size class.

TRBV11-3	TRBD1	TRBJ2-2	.	TGTGCCAGCAGCTCCGGACAGGGGAACACCGGGGAGCTGTTTTTT	CASSSGQGNTGELFF
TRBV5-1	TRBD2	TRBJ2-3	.	TGCGCCAGCGTCGAGACTAGCGGGAGGTCGGATACGCAGTATTTT	CASVETSGRSDTQYF
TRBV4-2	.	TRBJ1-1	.	TGTGCCAGCAGCCTGGAACCGGGATTGGACGCTTTCTTT	CASSLEPGLDAFF
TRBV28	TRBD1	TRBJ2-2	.	TGTGCCAGCAGTGGGACAGGGGATGGGACTTGGTTGGGGCTGGGGACCGGGGAGCTGTTTTTT	CASSGTGDGTWLGLGTGELFF
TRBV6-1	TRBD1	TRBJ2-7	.	TGTGCCAGCAGAGAGGACAGGGCATCCTACGAGCAGTACTTC	CASREDRASYEQYF
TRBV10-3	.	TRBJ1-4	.	TGTGCCATCAGTGAGGTTGGGGGACCAGAAAAACTGTTTTTT	CAISEVGGPEKLFF
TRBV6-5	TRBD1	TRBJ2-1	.	TGTGCCAGCAGTCCGGACAGGGGGCAAGTGGGTGAGCAGTTCTTC	CASSPDRGQVGEQFF
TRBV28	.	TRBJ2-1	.	TGTGCCAGCAGAAAATGGGTCTACAATGAGCAGTTCTTC	CASRKWVYNEQFF
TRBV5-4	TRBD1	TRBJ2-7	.	TGTGCCAGCACCGTGGACAGGGCTTTCTACGAGCAGTACTTC	CASTVDRAFYEQYF
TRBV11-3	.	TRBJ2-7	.	TGTGCCAGCAGTCTAGACATTCCTTACGAGCAGTACTTC	CASSLDIPYEQYF
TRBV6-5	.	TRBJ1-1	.	TGTGCCAGCAGATTACTCTCCGGGGTTGGGGCTGAAGCTTTCTTT	CASRLLSGVGAEAFF
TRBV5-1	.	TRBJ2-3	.	TGCGCCAGCAGCTTGGGTGCGGGATCCACAGATACGCAGTATTTT	CASSLGAGSTDTQYF
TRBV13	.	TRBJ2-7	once	TGTGCCAGCAGCCTACGGTACTACGAGCAGTACTTC	CASSLRYYEQYF
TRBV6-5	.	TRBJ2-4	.	TGTGCCAGCAGTTTTACAGGGCTGGGGGCCAAAAACATTCAGTACTTC	CASSFTGLGAKNIQYF
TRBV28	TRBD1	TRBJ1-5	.	TGTGCCAGCAGTTTAGACAGGGATCAGCCCCAGCATTTT	CASSLDRDQPQHF
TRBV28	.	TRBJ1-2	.	TGTGCCAGCAGTCTACCCGGGGGTTCGGGCTACACCTTC	CASSLPGGSGYTF
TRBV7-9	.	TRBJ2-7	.	TGTGCCAGCAGCTTAAGGGGGGTAGGGGACGAGCAGTACTTC	CASSLRGVGDEQYF
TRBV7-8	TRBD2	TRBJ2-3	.	TGTGCCAGCAGCTTAGTGACGCCGGGCAGGACTAGCAGGACAGATACGCAGTATTTT	CASSLVTPGRTSRTDTQYF